Described below is a single T cell receptor (beta chain) sequence and its context. The assay was immunoSEQ multiplex PCR, and TCRdb's table has in-frame clones only and misses some. The repertoire includes approximately 220,000 clones, around 90% of them detected once, and 2.5% to 3% sits in the top ten. This entry comes from a study of blood T cell repertoires in COVID-19. Looking at the study overall: In each case, the material was cDNA or gDNA derived from T cells, B-cell-depleted T cells, or PBMCs.

Germline CDR1 MNHEY, CDR2 SVGEGT. Trimming removed 2 bases at V and 3 bases at J, with 8 bases between. The CDR3 sequence is 14 residues long. V and J are TRBV6-2 or TRBV6-3 and TRBJ2-1; D remains unclear. The clonotype originates from a young woman who had recovered from COVID-19. Sequenced sample: PBMCs or T cells enriched from blood (not recorded which). CDR3 DNA: TGTGCCAGCAGTTACCTACTACACTACAATGAGCAGTTCTTC. It codes for CASSYLLHYNEQFF.